This entry describes one T cell receptor (beta chain). The antigen remains unidentified. These data are taken from a study of shared clonotypes between healthy human individuals. V gave up 0 bases and J gave up 2 bases, with 8 bases separating them. CDR3 length: 15 residues. Germline CDR1 is SGHTS and CDR2 is YDEGEE. Only in-frame clones appear in the TCRdb table, and some are missing; sequencing was by immunoSEQ multiplex PCR. This table holds about 490,000 clones, 65% to 80% found once. The study's findings and limits: Donors were few, which limited the genetic and exposure-history diversity represented. Blood alone was sampled, and tissue repertoires likely differ.

The sequenced sample consisted of PBMCs. This rearrangement joins TRBV5-8 to TRBJ1-4; D may be TRBD1 (5 bases). The TCR comes from a woman aged 40-49 years in good health. Some clones in this sample may be carry-over from other donors' samples. The CDR3 reads CASSLGGMTNEKLFF. The CDR3 region has the DNA TGTGCCAGCAGCTTGGGGGGGATGACTAATGAAAAACTGTTTTTT.